Following are 27 T cell receptor beta chains from one sample sequenced in a study of blood T cell repertoires in COVID-19. Here immunoSEQ multiplex PCR was the method, and the copy in TCRdb shows in-frame clones only, minus some. This table holds about 170,000 clones, approximately 90% found once. The sequenced sample was peripheral blood. These receptor sequences come from a man aged 18 to 30 with COVID-19, enrolled during active disease.

The J gene is TRBJ1-5, the V gene TRBV19; D may be TRBD1 (5 bases). The CDR3 consists of 15 residues. The ends were cut back, 5 bases at V and 3 bases at J, with 14 bases in the middle. Per the germline V gene, CDR1 is LNHDA and CDR2 is SQIVND (reference sequence). This CDR3 reads CASSPWGSANQPQHF. DNA for the CDR3: TGTGCCAGTAGTCCTTGGGGCAGCGCCAATCAGCCCCAGCATTTT.

V gene TRBV27 combines with J gene TRBJ1-2, with D perhaps matching TRBD1 (6 bases). V lost 3 bases, J lost 8 bases, and 22 bases lay in between. Germline values: CDR1 MNHEY, CDR2 SMNVEV (reference sequence). The CDR3 loop spans 16 amino acids. The CDR3 sequence is CASSFTGTIRVLGYTF. In nucleotides, the CDR3 is TGTGCCAGCAGTTTTACCGGGACAATCCGTGTACTAGGCTACACCTTC.

The rearrangement uses TRBV5-8 and TRBJ2-3; D uncertain. The CDR3 sequence is 17 residues long. Per germline, CDR1 SGHTS and CDR2 YDEGEE. Trimming removed 2 bases from V and 1 base from J, with 17 bases in between. CDR3 in DNA: TGTGCCAGCAGCTTAAATGTGGGCAGGTGGGGCACAGATACGCAGTATTTT. Its translation is CASSLNVGRWGTDTQYF.

J is TRBJ2-1 and V is TRBV6-2 or TRBV6-3, with a possible D match to TRBD1 (5 bases). Germline CDR1 is MNHEY and CDR2 is SVGEGT. The CDR3 spans 16 residues. With 1 base removed from V and 7 bases from J, the gap between germline ends came to 17 bases. CDR3 protein: CASSYYGDSSSNEQFF. As DNA, the CDR3 is TGTGCCAGCAGTTACTACGGTGACAGTTCCTCGAATGAGCAGTTCTTC.

The V gene is TRBV27, the J gene TRBJ2-7, with D unresolved. The CDR3 extends over 15 amino acids. Germline CDR1 reads MNHEY; CDR2 reads SMNVEV (reference sequence). With 6 bases removed from V and 2 bases from J, the gap between germline ends came to 17 bases. The DNA for the CDR3 is TGTGCCAGCAGGCTGACGGAGCAATATCCCTACGAGCAGTACTTC. Protein sequence: CASRLTEQYPYEQYF.

The chain employs TRBV7-2 and TRBJ2-7, with 12 bases aligning to TRBD2. Per germline, CDR1 SGHTA and CDR2 FQGNSA. V was pared by 4 bases and J by 1 base, with 8 bases of the junction left unmatched. The CDR3 loop spans 17 amino acids. CDR3: CASSSGLAGSPSYEQYF. In DNA, the CDR3 is TGTGCCAGCAGCTCCGGACTAGCGGGATCCCCATCCTACGAGCAGTACTTC.

J is TRBJ1-1 and V is TRBV7-3, with D maybe TRBD1 (5 bases). The V gene lost 5 bases and the J gene lost 4 bases, with 11 bases spanning the gap. CDR1 is SGHTA and CDR2 is FQGTGA in the germline V gene. The CDR3 covers 13 residues. In nucleotides, the CDR3 is TGTGCCAGCAGCGTCACAGGCGGCACTGAAGCTTTCTTT. Amino acids: CASSVTGGTEAFF.

The chain is built from TRBV10-3 and TRBJ2-2; TRBD1 aligns across 9 bases. The CDR3 is 15 residues long. Trimming cost V 6 bases and J 0 bases; bases outside gene matches: 2. Germline CDR1 ENHRY, CDR2 SYGVKD. The CDR3 nucleotides are TGTGCCATCAGGGGACAGGGCCCGAACACCGGGGAGCTGTTTTTT. Translated: CAIRGQGPNTGELFF.

The rearrangement uses TRBV5-1 and TRBJ2-7, with 9 nucleotides matching TRBD1. The CDR3 length is 15 residues. The junction had 4 bases not matched to a gene; V was cut back by 1 base and J by 2 bases. Germline loops: CDR1 SGHRS, CDR2 YFSETQ. CDR3 in amino acids: CASSLYRGRTYEQYF. The CDR3, as DNA: TGCGCCAGCAGCTTGTACAGGGGGCGAACCTACGAGCAGTACTTC.

The V call is TRBV7-9, the J call TRBJ2-7; 11 bases agree with TRBD2. The V and J ends lost 2 bases and 6 bases, in that order; junction bases with no gene match: 6. CDR3 length: 15 residues. CDR1 and CDR2 from the germline V gene are SEHNR and FQNEAQ (reference sequence). CDR3 protein: CASSLILAGEGEQYF. The CDR3 coding sequence is TGTGCCAGCAGCTTAATACTAGCGGGAGAAGGCGAGCAGTACTTC.

V usage is TRBV5-5 and J usage is TRBJ1-5, with 8 bases fitting TRBD1. Germline values: CDR1 SGHKS, CDR2 YYEKEE (reference sequence). Unmatched junction bases numbered 2, after V lost 3 bases and J lost 3 bases. CDR3 size: 14 residues. CDR3 sequence: CASSWTGYNQPQHF. The DNA for the CDR3 is TGTGCCAGCAGCTGGACAGGGTACAATCAGCCCCAGCATTTT.

This clone was detected only a few times. The CDR3 loop reads CASSSLNYGYTF. DNA of the CDR3: TGTGCCAGCAGCTCACTTAACTATGGCTACACCTTC. This sequence joins TRBV9 and TRBJ1-2; the D is unclear. The CDR3 length is 12 residues. Trimming cost V 4 bases and J 1 base, with 5 bases left between them. From germline, CDR1 is SGDLS and CDR2 YYNGEE.

This clone was recorded once. V is TRBV24-1 and J is TRBJ2-1; 11 bases line up with TRBD1. Germline loops: CDR1 KGHDR, CDR2 SFDVKD. This CDR3 spans 17 amino acids. J was trimmed by 0 bases and V by 3 bases; bases with no gene match: 3. The CDR3: CATSDPGTGGSYNEQFF. The CDR3 DNA sequence: TGTGCCACCAGTGATCCCGGGACAGGGGGCTCCTACAATGAGCAGTTCTTC.

V is TRBV6-5 and J is TRBJ1-5, with D perhaps matching TRBD1 (5 bases). Germline CDR1 and CDR2: MNHEY and SVGAGI. The CDR3 runs to 13 residues. V lost 8 bases and J lost 4, with 12 bases in between. CDR3 nucleotides: TGTGCCAGCGGACATCCATTAAATCAGCCCCAGCATTTT. Amino acid sequence: CASGHPLNQPQHF.

The chain combines TRBV3-1 (or the pseudogene TRBV3-2) with TRBJ1-1, with TRBD1 identical over 9 bases. Trimming took 4 bases from V and 2 from J; bases not matched to a gene: 2. The CDR3 is 14 residues long. Per the germline V gene, CDR1 is LGHDT and CDR2 is YNNKEL (reference sequence). CDR3 nucleotide sequence: TGTGCCAGCAGCCGGACAGGGGAAAACACTGAAGCTTTCTTT. The encoded protein is CASSRTGENTEAFF.

This chain uses TRBV7-8 with TRBJ2-5, with TRBD1 matching 12 bases. The V gene end was trimmed by 3 bases and the J gene end by 4 bases; junction bases not matched to a gene: 3. Germline V lookup: CDR1 SGHVS, CDR2 FQNEAQ. The CDR3 loop spans 15 amino acids. CDR3 sequence: CASSLGTGGRETQYF. The DNA for the CDR3 is TGTGCCAGCAGCTTGGGGACAGGGGGCCGAGAGACCCAGTACTTC.

This chain joins TRBV27 and TRBJ2-7; 7 bases are shared with TRBD1. The CDR3 is 16 residues long. The germline CDR1 and CDR2 sequences are MNHEY and SMNVEV (reference sequence). With 6 bases clipped from V and 7 bases from J, the junction kept 18 bases outside the gene matches. The chain's CDR3 is CASSSSPWDSRLEQYF. The CDR3 nucleotides read TGTGCCAGCAGCTCCTCCCCCTGGGACAGCCGCTTAGAGCAGTACTTC.

This chain joins TRBV2 and TRBJ2-2; D not resolved. The CDR3 is made up of 11 amino acids. CDR1 is SNHLY and CDR2 is FYNNEI in the germline V gene. Trimming stripped 7 bases from V and 3 bases from J, with 3 bases between. In DNA, the CDR3 is TGTGCCAGCACGTACACCGGGGAGCTGTTTTTT. Its protein is CASTYTGELFF. Variable domain in full (rest from reference TRBV2 and TRBJ2-2): EPEVTQTPSHQVTQMGQEVILRCVPISNHLYFYWYRQILGQKVEFLVSFYNNEISEKSEIFDDQFSVERPDGSNFTLKIRSTKLEDSAMYFCASTYTGELFFGEGSRLTVL.

This chain links TRBV2 with TRBJ1-6; 7 nucleotides line up with TRBD1. V was pared by 6 bases and J by 7 bases, with 9 bases of the junction left unmatched. The CDR3 runs to 15 residues. Per germline, CDR1 SNHLY and CDR2 FYNNEI. The CDR3 DNA follows: TGTGCCAGCAGCGGGCCGGGACAGAAGAATTCACCCCTCCACTTT. This sequence encodes CASSGPGQKNSPLHF.

The chain recombines TRBV12-3 or TRBV12-4 with TRBJ2-7; D might be TRBD2 (6 bases). This CDR3 spans 13 amino acids. Trimming shortened V by 5 bases and J by 0 bases, and 8 bases separated the two germline ends. DNA of the CDR3: TGTGCCAGCAGTCGGGACTTCTCCTACGAGCAGTACTTC. Translating gives CASSRDFSYEQYF.

Sample share makes this clone medium-sized. The V and J genes are TRBV11-3 and TRBJ2-1, with TRBD2 as a possible D gene (6 bases). CDR1 is SGHNT, CDR2 YENEEA, per germline. The CDR3 has 15 residues. V shed 5 bases and J shed 6 bases, with 17 bases lying between them. CDR3 sequence (DNA): TGTGCCAGCAGCCTGGCCGAAGGGGAGGTCAATGAGCAGTTCTTC. It is translated as CASSLAEGEVNEQFF.

This chain connects TRBV7-2 to TRBJ2-7, with D perhaps TRBD1 (6 bases). CDR3 size: 15 residues. CDR1 and CDR2 from the germline V gene are SGHTA and FQGNSA. V gave up 3 bases and J gave up 5 bases, with 17 bases separating them. The CDR3 region is CASSFLGGVGDEQYF. Here the CDR3 DNA reads TGTGCCAGCAGCTTCCTAGGGGGTGTAGGCGACGAGCAGTACTTC.

The CDR3 is CASSVGVGGPSYEQYF. For the CDR3, the DNA is TGTGCCAGCAGCGTAGGGGTGGGAGGCCCCTCCTACGAGCAGTACTTC. This chain links TRBV9 with TRBJ2-7; D is possibly TRBD2 (6 bases). The CDR3 has 16 residues. Germline V gives CDR1 SGDLS, CDR2 YYNGEE. Deletions cut 0 bases from V and 0 bases from J, with 13 bases between.

This clone was seen a few times. The chain has TRBV10-3 and TRBJ1-6; tentatively, D is TRBD1 (6 bases). This CDR3 spans 15 amino acids. Between the trimmed V and J ends, which lost 6 bases and 7 bases, there was a span of 16 bases. Germline V lookup: CDR1 ENHRY, CDR2 SYGVKD. The CDR3 sequence: CAISSGQFVNSPLHF. CDR3 sequence (DNA): TGTGCCATCAGCAGTGGACAGTTTGTGAATTCACCCCTCCACTTT.

The gene calls are TRBV29-1 and TRBJ1-2, with 7 bases identical to TRBD1. The V segment lost 6 bases and the J segment 1 base; nucleotides outside the gene matches: 5. Per the germline V gene, CDR1 is SQVTM and CDR2 is ANQGSEA. The CDR3 spans 13 residues. This CDR3 reads CSVAGQDNYGYTF. The CDR3 DNA is TGCAGCGTCGCTGGACAGGATAACTATGGCTACACCTTC.

The V and J genes are TRBV19 and TRBJ1-4, with 8 nucleotides matching TRBD1. Per the germline V gene, CDR1 is LNHDA and CDR2 is SQIVND (reference sequence). V lost 5 bases and J lost 7; bases outside the gene matches: 21. The CDR3 contains 19 residues. CDR3 sequence (DNA): TGTGCCAGTAGTCCCCGACCGGCCTACAGGGGGGAGAAGGTTGAAAAACTGTTTTTT. It is translated as CASSPRPAYRGEKVEKLFF.

The chain has TRBV30 and TRBJ2-4; 8 bases line up with TRBD2. Germline loops: CDR1 GTSNPN, CDR2 SVGIG (reference sequence). Trimming took 4 bases from V and 6 from J; bases not matched to a gene: 8. The CDR3 extends over 14 amino acids. CDR3 region: CAWTPGLGGNIQYF. In nucleotides, the CDR3 is TGTGCCTGGACTCCGGGACTAGGAGGAAACATTCAGTACTTC. Full variable domain (missing parts from reference TRBV30 and TRBJ2-4): SQTIHQWPATLVQPVGSPLSLECTVEGTSNPNLYWYRQAAGRGLQLLFYSVGIGQISSEVPQNLSASRPQDRQFILSSKKLLLSDSGFYLCAWTPGLGGNIQYFGAGTRLSVL.